Following are 26 T cell receptor beta chains from one sample sequenced in a study of cytomegalovirus exposure and HLA in healthy donors. The PCR contained 60 Vbeta and 13 Jbeta primers. Method: immunoSEQ multiplex PCR; TCRdb's copy keeps in-frame clones and lacks some. The table records roughly 190,000 clones, about four fifths of them present only once. Sequencing input: PBMCs. These receptors came from a woman under 30 in good health and CMV-seronegative.

The chain recombines TRBV11-2 with TRBJ2-1; TRBD2 matches at 7 bases. V was pared by 4 bases and J by 7 bases, with 7 bases of the junction left unmatched. Germline CDR1 reads SGHAT; CDR2 reads FQNNGV. The CDR3 runs to 14 residues. CDR3 bases: TGTGCCAGCAGCTCGTGGACTAGGGAGAATGAGCAGTTCTTC. It codes for CASSSWTRENEQFF.

The chain links TRBV18 to TRBJ2-3, with D hard to call. Germline V gives CDR1 KGHSH, CDR2 LQKENI. The CDR3 is made up of 15 amino acids. V was clipped by 3 bases and J by 0 bases, with 10 bases between them. DNA for the CDR3: TGTGCCAGCTCACCGTCGAGGCAGAGCACAGATACGCAGTATTTT. Translation gives CASSPSRQSTDTQYF. The full variable domain, its missing parts supplied by reference TRBV18 and TRBJ2-3, is NAGVMQNPRHLVRRRGQEARLRCSPMKGHSHVYWYRQLPEEGLKFMVYLQKENIIDESGMPKERFSAEFPKEGPSILRIQQVVRGDSAAYFCASSPSRQSTDTQYFGPGTRLTVL.

The chain uses TRBV28 and TRBJ1-3; D call uncertain. CDR3 length equals 14 residues. Per the germline V gene, CDR1 is MDHEN and CDR2 is SYDVKM. V lost 8 bases and J 1 base, leaving 12 bases between the germline ends. The CDR3 DNA reads as TGTGCCAGCGAGGGTGCTTCTTCTGGAAACACCATATATTTT. This translates into CASEGASSGNTIYF.

J is TRBJ1-4 and V is TRBV10-1; D not certain. The ends were cut back, 3 bases at V and 12 bases at J, with 8 bases in the middle. The germline CDR1 and CDR2 sequences are WNHNN and SYGVQD (reference sequence). The CDR3 is made up of 11 amino acids. The CDR3 nucleotides are TGCGCCAGCAGTGACGGGGAGGAACTGTTTTTT. This sequence encodes CASSDGEELFF.

CDR3 protein: CASSTSGNEQYF. Here the CDR3 DNA reads TGTGCCAGCTCCACCTCAGGGAACGAGCAGTACTTC. The chain couples TRBV18 to TRBJ2-7; D perhaps matches TRBD1 (5 bases). CDR3 size: 12 residues. CDR1 KGHSH and CDR2 LQKENI come from the germline V gene. V shed 6 bases and J shed 5 bases, with 11 bases lying between them.

V and J are TRBV28 and TRBJ1-4; D uncertain. Trimming cost V 5 bases and J 2 bases, with 12 bases left between them. CDR1 and CDR2 from the germline V gene are MDHEN and SYDVKM. CDR3 length equals 15 residues. The CDR3 is CASSTPGNTNEKLFF. CDR3 coding DNA: TGTGCCAGCAGTACCCCGGGTAATACTAATGAAAAACTGTTTTTT.

This clone was counted once. The chain links TRBV15 to TRBJ2-7; D remains ambiguous. Germline CDR1 reads LNHNV; CDR2 reads YYDKDF (reference sequence). The V end lost 0 bases, the J end lost 9 bases, and 6 bases lay between the germline ends. The CDR3 totals 11 residues. The CDR3: CATSRDRVQYF. CDR3 in DNA: TGTGCCACCAGCAGAGATAGAGTGCAGTACTTC.

The sample holds one count of this clone. The V gene is TRBV29-1, the J gene TRBJ2-1; D might be TRBD2 (6 bases). The CDR3 is made up of 15 amino acids. The germline gives CDR1 SQVTM, CDR2 ANQGSEA. Between the trimmed V and J ends, which lost 4 bases and 0 bases, there was a span of 13 bases. CDR3 in DNA: TGCAGCGTTGGGACCGGGACTGGCTCCTACAATGAGCAGTTCTTC. It translates to CSVGTGTGSYNEQFF.

V usage is TRBV5-4 and J usage is TRBJ2-2; 7 bases are a match to TRBD2. Germline trimming cut 4 bases from V and 4 bases from J; bases unmatched to any gene: 4. The CDR3 runs 14 residues. Looked up from germline, CDR1 is SGHNT and CDR2 is YYREEE (reference sequence). Here the CDR3 reads CASSRGEFTGELFF. The CDR3 DNA follows: TGTGCCAGCAGCCGGGGGGAGTTCACCGGGGAGCTGTTTTTT.

V and J are TRBV30 and TRBJ2-7, with 10 nucleotides matching TRBD1. Trimming took 1 base from V and 3 from J; bases not matched to a gene: 3. CDR1 is GTSNPN and CDR2 is SVGIG in the germline V gene (reference sequence). The length of the CDR3 is 14 residues. In DNA form, the CDR3 reads TGTGCCTGGAGTGGGGACAGGGGTAGCTACGAGCAGTACTTC. It yields the protein CAWSGDRGSYEQYF. The full variable domain, with the rest looked up from reference TRBV30 and TRBJ2-7, is SQTIHQWPATLVQPVGSPLSLECTVEGTSNPNLYWYRQAAGRGLQLLFYSVGIGQISSEVPQNLSASRPQDRQFILSSKKLLLSDSGFYLCAWSGDRGSYEQYFGPGTRLTVT.

With regard to this clone: Relative to the germline gene, one junction end is altered; a read error may explain this. The sample carries other DNA sequences with the same CDR3. The chain couples TRBV4-1 to TRBJ2-5; D remains ambiguous. Germline V CDR1 and CDR2: MGHRA, YSYEKL. The CDR3 runs 13 residues. CDR3 DNA: TGCGCTAGCAGCCATGGCTTCGAAGAGACCCAGTACTTC. This codes for CASSHGFEETQYF.

CDR3 coding DNA: TGTGCCAGCAGCTTTCGCGGAGGGGATACGCAGTATTTT. This translates into CASSFRGGDTQYF. The chain employs TRBV5-6 and TRBJ2-3; D may be TRBD2 (6 bases). V was pared by 2 bases and J by 6 bases, with 10 bases between. This CDR3 has 13 residues. Germline lookup yields CDR1 SGHDT and CDR2 YYEEEE.

V and J are TRBV18 and TRBJ2-1; TRBD2 matches 9 bases. The CDR3 length is 16 residues. CDR1 is KGHSH and CDR2 is LQKENI in the germline V gene. V dropped 1 base and J dropped 4; count of bases not matched to a gene: 5. The CDR3 DNA reads TGTGCCAGCTCACCACGCGTGGCGGGAGGGTACAATGAGCAGTTCTTC. The encoded protein is CASSPRVAGGYNEQFF.

The chain employs TRBV10-3 and TRBJ2-1; unclear D gene. This CDR3 comprises 14 residues. The V gene's germline CDR1 is ENHRY and CDR2 SYGVKD. V was clipped by 7 bases and J by 0 bases, with 10 bases between them. Here the CDR3 reads CAIKLSGSYNEQFF. CDR3 DNA sequence: TGTGCCATCAAGCTCTCGGGCTCCTACAATGAGCAGTTCTTC.

A few counts support this clone. The chain recombines TRBV30 with TRBJ1-4, with TRBD1 identical over 9 bases. V gave up 4 bases and J gave up 5 bases; unmatched junction bases: 2. This CDR3 is 13 amino acids long. CDR1 and CDR2 (germline): GTSNPN, SVGIG (reference sequence). As DNA, the CDR3 is TGTGCCTGGACCGGGACAGGGAATGAAAAACTGTTTTTT. Protein sequence: CAWTGTGNEKLFF. Full variable domain (remainder filled in from reference TRBV30 and TRBJ1-4): SQTIHQWPATLVQPVGSPLSLECTVEGTSNPNLYWYRQAAGRGLQLLFYSVGIGQISSEVPQNLSASRPQDRQFILSSKKLLLSDSGFYLCAWTGTGNEKLFFGSGTQLSVL.

This chain connects TRBV6-1 to TRBJ1-2; possible D gene TRBD1, 6 bases. Germline V CDR1 and CDR2: MNHNS, SASEGT. This CDR3 has 16 residues. The ends were cut back, 3 bases at V and 1 base at J, with 15 bases in the middle. In DNA, the CDR3 is TGTGCCAGCAGTGAGGTTACAGGGTCTTATAACTATGGCTACACCTTC. Translation gives CASSEVTGSYNYGYTF.

The rearrangement links TRBV7-8 to TRBJ2-3, with 8 bases identical to TRBD1. This CDR3 region has 15 residues. Germline loops: CDR1 SGHVS, CDR2 FQNEAQ. Unmatched junction bases numbered 10, after V lost 5 bases and J lost 6 bases. The CDR3 region has the DNA TGTGCCAGCAGCCACGGAGACAGGGGTGCCGATACGCAGTATTTT. It yields the protein CASSHGDRGADTQYF.

The chain combines TRBV4-3 with TRBJ2-2; perhaps TRBD2 as D (6 bases). Trimming cost V 0 bases and J 6 bases, with 14 bases left between them. Germline V CDR1 and CDR2: LGHNA, YSLEER. This CDR3 spans 16 amino acids. CDR3 amino acids: CASSQDRVWEAGELFF. The CDR3 DNA reads TGCGCCAGCAGCCAAGACAGGGTGTGGGAGGCCGGGGAGCTGTTTTTT.

This chain joins TRBV2 and TRBJ2-5, with D possibly being TRBD2 (7 bases). Germline CDR1 SNHLY, CDR2 FYNNEI. The CDR3 has 16 amino acids. Trimming stripped 8 bases from V and 2 bases from J, with 21 bases between. The CDR3 DNA reads as TGTGCCAGCGGGGGGGGCTTTGTGACTGGGCAAGAGACCCAGTACTTC. As protein: CASGGGFVTGQETQYF.

The rearrangement links TRBV4-3 to TRBJ2-3, with a possible D match to TRBD1 (5 bases). V lost 4 bases and J 6 bases, leaving 11 bases between the germline ends. Germline values: CDR1 LGHNA, CDR2 YSLEER. This CDR3 spans 13 amino acids. CDR3 sequence (DNA): TGCGCCAGCAGCCCCTTAGGGGCCGATACGCAGTATTTT. Amino acid sequence: CASSPLGADTQYF.

The chain joins TRBV5-1 to TRBJ2-1; D perhaps matches TRBD2 (6 bases). Trimming removed 3 bases from V and 12 bases from J, with 22 bases in between. Germline V gene data show CDR1 as SGHRS and CDR2 as YFSETQ. The CDR3 sequence is 15 residues long. The CDR3 DNA is TGCGCCAGCAGCTCTCGCTTCCTAGCGAGGGAATGGCAGTTCTTC. It yields the protein CASSSRFLAREWQFF.

The chain uses TRBV10-3 and TRBJ2-7; 8 nucleotides line up with TRBD1. The CDR3 is made up of 15 amino acids. Germline CDR1 is ENHRY and CDR2 is SYGVKD. The V and J ends lost 3 bases and 3 bases, in that order; junction bases with no gene match: 7. The CDR3 DNA sequence: TGTGCCATCAGTGAAAGCCGGACAGGGCGCTACGAGCAGTACGTC. It codes for CAISESRTGRYEQYV.

About this clone: At one end the junction does not follow the germline gene, possibly because of a read error. This chain joins TRBV7-9 and TRBJ1-5, with TRBD1 as a possible D gene (5 bases). The germline gives CDR1 SEHNR, CDR2 FQNEAQ (reference sequence). CDR3 length: 17 amino acids. In DNA form, the CDR3 reads TGTTCCAGCAGCTTAGACTATCAGGGACTAGGCAATCAGCCCCAGCATTTT. It encodes CSSSLDYQGLGNQPQHF.

The rearrangement links TRBV10-3 to TRBJ2-7, with 10 positions matching TRBD1. The CDR3 totals 15 residues. Trimming removed 4 bases from V and 0 bases from J; junction bases left unmatched: 3. Germline loops: CDR1 ENHRY, CDR2 SYGVKD. CDR3 sequence (DNA): TGTGCCATCAGTGCCCGGGACAGGGGCTCCTACGAGCAGTACTTC. Protein product: CAISARDRGSYEQYF.

This clone has a handful of counts. Other DNA sequences in this specimen translate into the identical CDR3. The rearrangement joins TRBV2 to TRBJ2-2, with D maybe TRBD2 (5 bases). Trimming removed 6 bases from V and 3 bases from J, with 11 bases in between. This CDR3 is built from 14 residues. The V gene's germline CDR1 is SNHLY and CDR2 FYNNEI. The CDR3 nucleotides are TGTGCCAGCAGCGTGCCGAGGGACACCGGGGAGCTGTTTTTT. Amino acids: CASSVPRDTGELFF.

The J gene is TRBJ1-2, the V gene TRBV7-9; 12 positions match TRBD1. CDR1 is SEHNR, CDR2 FQNEAQ, per germline (reference sequence). This CDR3 has 16 residues. Trimming removed 1 base from V and 8 bases from J; junction bases left unmatched: 8. CDR3 coding DNA: TGTGCCAGCAGCTTAGTAGGCAGGGACAGGGGGCACGGCTACACCTTC. Protein sequence: CASSLVGRDRGHGYTF.